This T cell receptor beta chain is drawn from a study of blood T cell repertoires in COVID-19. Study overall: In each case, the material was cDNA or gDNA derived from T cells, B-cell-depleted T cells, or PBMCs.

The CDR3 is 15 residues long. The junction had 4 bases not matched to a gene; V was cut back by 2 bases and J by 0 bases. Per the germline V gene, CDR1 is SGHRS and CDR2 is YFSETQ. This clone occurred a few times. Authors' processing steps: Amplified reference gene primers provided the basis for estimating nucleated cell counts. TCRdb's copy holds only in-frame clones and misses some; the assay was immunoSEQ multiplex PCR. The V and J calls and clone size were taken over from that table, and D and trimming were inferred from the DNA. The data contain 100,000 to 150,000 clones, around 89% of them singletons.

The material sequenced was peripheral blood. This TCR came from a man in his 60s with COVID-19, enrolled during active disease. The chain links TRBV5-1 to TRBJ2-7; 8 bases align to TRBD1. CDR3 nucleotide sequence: TGCGCCAGCAGCTTAACCGGGACAGGCTCCTACGAGCAGTACTTC. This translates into CASSLTGTGSYEQYF.